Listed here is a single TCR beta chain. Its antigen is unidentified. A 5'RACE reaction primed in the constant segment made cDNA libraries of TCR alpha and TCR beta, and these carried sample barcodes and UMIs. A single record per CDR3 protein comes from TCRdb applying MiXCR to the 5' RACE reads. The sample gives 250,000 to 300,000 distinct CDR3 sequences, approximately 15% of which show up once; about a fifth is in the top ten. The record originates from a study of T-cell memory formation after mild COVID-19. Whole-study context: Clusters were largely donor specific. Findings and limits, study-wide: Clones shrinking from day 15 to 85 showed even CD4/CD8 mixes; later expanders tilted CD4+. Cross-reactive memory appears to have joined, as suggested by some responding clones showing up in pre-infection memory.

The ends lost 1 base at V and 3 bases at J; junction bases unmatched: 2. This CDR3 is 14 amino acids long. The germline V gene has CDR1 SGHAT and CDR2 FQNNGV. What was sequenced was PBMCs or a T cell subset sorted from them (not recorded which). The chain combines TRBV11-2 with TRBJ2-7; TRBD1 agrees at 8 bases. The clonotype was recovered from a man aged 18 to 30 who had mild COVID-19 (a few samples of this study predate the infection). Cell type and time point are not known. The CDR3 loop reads CASSLGTGFYEQYV. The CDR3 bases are TGTGCCAGCAGCTTAGGGACAGGGTTCTACGAGCAGTACGTC.